The 30 T cell receptor beta chains listed next were all sequenced from one sample in a study of glioma-infiltrating T cells. The iRepertoire nested amplicon-rescue multiplex PCR amplified TCR alpha and beta CDR3s from RNA. TCRdb reprocessed the multiplex PCR reads via MiXCR and lists one record per CDR3 protein. Here the sample spans about 190,000 distinct CDR3 sequences, over 30% being singletons. Sequenced sample: glioma tissue, nonneoplastic brain tissue, or PBMCs (not recorded which). These receptors originate from a human donor with low-grade glioma or glioblastoma, undergoing nonglioma brain surgery, or in good health (not recorded which).

This clonotype showed up many times. CDR3 amino acids: CASSENREGNNEQFF. CDR3 coding DNA: TGTGCCAGCAGTGAAAACAGGGAGGGCAACAATGAGCAGTTCTTC. V is TRBV2 and J is TRBJ2-1; the D gene is possibly TRBD2 (7 bases). V was pared by 2 bases and J by 5 bases, with 13 bases between. Germline values: CDR1 SNHLY, CDR2 FYNNEI. This CDR3 has 15 residues.

The chain links TRBV27 to TRBJ1-1; 12 bases agree with TRBD1. Germline V gene lookup returns CDR1 MNHEY and CDR2 SMNVEV (reference sequence). V trimming: 3 bases; J trimming: 11 bases; junction bases outside the gene matches: 7. This CDR3 spans 14 amino acids. CDR3 protein: CASSLSGTGGDAFF. In nucleotides, the CDR3 is TGTGCCAGCAGTTTGTCCGGGACAGGGGGCGACGCTTTCTTT.

The genes are TRBV7-9 and TRBJ2-3, with 12 bases fitting TRBD2. The V and J ends lost 4 bases and 4 bases, in that order; junction bases with no gene match: 9. CDR3 length: 17 residues. Germline V lookup: CDR1 SEHNR, CDR2 FQNEAQ (reference sequence). The CDR3 nucleotides read TGTGCCAGCAGCTCCTTCCTAGCGGGAGGGTTGCCAGATACGCAGTATTTT. This translates into CASSSFLAGGLPDTQYF.

This clonotype was detected ten times or more. This chain links TRBV4-1 with TRBJ2-1, with 7 positions matching TRBD2. CDR3 length: 15 residues. V shed 4 bases and J 3 bases; nucleotides not matched to a gene: 6. Germline-derived CDR1 and CDR2 are MGHRA and YSYEKL. As DNA, the CDR3 is TGCGCCAGCAGCCCAGATGGGACTAACTACAATGAGCAGTTCTTC. Protein product: CASSPDGTNYNEQFF.

This clonotype was counted ten times or more. The chain couples TRBV7-9 to TRBJ2-2, with TRBD2 matching over 8 bases. J lost 5 bases, V lost 8 bases, and 4 bases had no gene match. There are 13 residues in the CDR3. The V gene's germline CDR1 is SEHNR and CDR2 FQNEAQ (reference sequence). The CDR3 region has the DNA TGTGCCAGCCGGGGGGGAAGGACCGGGGAGCTGTTTTTT. This gives the protein CASRGGRTGELFF. Together with reference TRBV7-9 and TRBJ2-2, the CDR3 gives the full variable domain: DTGVSQNPRHKITKRGQNVTFRCDPISEHNRLYWYRQTLGQGPEFLTYFQNEAQLEKSRLLSDRFSAERPKGSFSTLEIQRTEQGDSAMYLCASRGGRTGELFFGEGSRLTVL.

This clonotype was counted a single time. The genes are TRBV6-1 and TRBJ1-6; D remains ambiguous. CDR3 length equals 15 residues. Per germline, CDR1 MNHNS and CDR2 SASEGT. V was clipped by 6 bases and J by 7 bases, with 16 bases between them. CDR3 residues: CASSTRRGSNSPLHF. In DNA, the CDR3 is TGTGCCAGCAGCACCCGGAGAGGAAGCAATTCACCCCTCCACTTT.

This chain uses TRBV5-4 with TRBJ2-7, with TRBD2 matching over 9 bases. V lost 8 bases, J lost 7 bases, and 16 bases stayed unmatched. CDR3 length: 15 residues. Germline CDR1 reads SGHNT; CDR2 reads YYREEE (reference sequence). CDR3 residues: CARSPPDSGSYEQYF. CDR3 in DNA: TGTGCCAGAAGCCCGCCCGATAGCGGGAGTTATGAGCAGTACTTC.

This clonotype showed up many times. The V call is TRBV20-1, the J call TRBJ2-2; the D gene is possibly TRBD2 (6 bases). The CDR3 runs 13 residues. In germline, CDR1 is DFQATT, CDR2 SNEGSKA (reference sequence). V was cut by 3 bases and J by 7 bases, with 12 bases left in between. Here the CDR3 DNA reads TGCAGTGCTAGTAAACTAGCAAACGGGGAGCTGTTTTTT. This encodes CSASKLANGELFF.

This clonotype was recorded many times. The genes are TRBV6-1 and TRBJ2-3; 9 bases map to TRBD1. This CDR3 region has 16 residues. CDR1 and CDR2 (germline): MNHNS, SASEGT. Trimming removed 4 bases from V and 5 bases from J; junction bases left unmatched: 10. CDR3 amino acids: CASSASWDRVIDTQYF. In DNA form, the CDR3 reads TGTGCCAGCAGTGCGTCTTGGGACAGGGTAATAGATACGCAGTATTTT.

The chain uses TRBV28 and TRBJ1-5; no clear D. Per the germline V gene, CDR1 is MDHEN and CDR2 is SYDVKM. The CDR3 length is 12 residues. Trimming removed 1 base from V and 14 bases from J, with 12 bases in between. The CDR3 spells CASSLSDQHKHF. Written as DNA, the CDR3 is TGTGCCAGCAGTTTATCGGATCAGCACAAGCATTTT.

The J gene is TRBJ2-5, the V gene TRBV4-1, with 14 bases aligning to TRBD2. This CDR3 has 16 amino acids. The V gene end was trimmed by 5 bases and the J gene end by 2 bases; junction bases not matched to a gene: 4. Looked up from germline, CDR1 is MGHRA and CDR2 is YSYEKL. CDR3 nucleotide sequence: TGCGCCAGCAGCTCGGGACTAGCGGGGGAGCAAGAGACCCAGTACTTC. It is translated as CASSSGLAGEQETQYF.

On this clonotype itself: A much larger clonotype is one base distant, so this may be a read error. The genes are TRBV7-9 and TRBJ2-1; a weak D match, TRBD1 (6 bases). Germline V gives CDR1 SEHNR, CDR2 FQNEAQ (reference sequence). The length of the CDR3 is 15 residues. In nucleotides, the CDR3 is TGTGCCAGCAGCTTACAGGGGAGCTCCCACAATGAGCAGTTCTTC. This translates into CASSLQGSSHNEQFF.

The genes are TRBV29-1 and TRBJ1-5; D gene uncertain. The V and J ends lost 6 bases and 6 bases respectively, with 18 bases between them. The CDR3 has 14 residues. Germline values: CDR1 SQVTM, CDR2 ANQGSEA. CDR3: CSVRAHGDGQPQHF. DNA of the CDR3: TGCAGCGTAAGGGCCCACGGGGATGGTCAGCCCCAGCATTTT.

The table lists this clonotype with many counts. J is TRBJ1-5 and V is TRBV10-3; maybe TRBD1 (5 bases). Between the trimmed V and J ends, which lost 8 bases and 4 bases, there was a span of 18 bases. This CDR3 has 15 residues. Germline CDR1 reads ENHRY; CDR2 reads SYGVKD. The CDR3 DNA sequence: TGTGCCATCGGCGGGGGAGTTGACAGAAATCAGCCCCAGCATTTT. Its protein is CAIGGGVDRNQPQHF.

The genes are TRBV19 and TRBJ2-2; D is possibly TRBD2 (5 bases). CDR1 and CDR2 from the germline V gene are LNHDA and SQIVND (reference sequence). This CDR3 has 14 amino acids. In DNA, the CDR3 is TGTGCTACGAAGGACGGGGTGAACACCGGGGAGCTGTTTTTT. It codes for CATKDGVNTGELFF.

This clonotype was observed a few times. This rearrangement joins TRBV19 to TRBJ2-7; D unclear. Germline CDR1 and CDR2: LNHDA and SQIVND (reference sequence). Trimming left V 4 bases short and J 3 bases short, with 13 bases between. The CDR3 covers 14 residues. As DNA, the CDR3 is TGTGCCAGTAGTACAGTGGCAGAAGACTACGAGCAGTACTTC. It is translated as CASSTVAEDYEQYF.

Only a few counts were recorded for this clonotype. The chain links TRBV5-1 to TRBJ1-2; 10 bases line up with TRBD1. Germline CDR1 is SGHRS and CDR2 is YFSETQ. CDR3 length: 14 amino acids. The ends lost 3 bases at V and 8 bases at J; junction bases unmatched: 7. The chain's CDR3 is CASSSRTGGEGYTF. DNA for the CDR3: TGCGCCAGCAGCTCTCGGACAGGGGGGGAAGGCTACACCTTC.

The rearrangement links TRBV19 to TRBJ2-1; the D is unclear. V lost 6 bases to trimming and J lost 7 bases, with 7 bases between them. Germline assignment: CDR1 LNHDA and CDR2 SQIVND (reference sequence). The CDR3 length is 11 residues. The CDR3: CASRGPNEQFF. CDR3 sequence (DNA): TGTGCCAGTAGAGGACCTAATGAGCAGTTCTTC.

This chain uses TRBV7-2 with TRBJ2-7; 10 nucleotides agree with TRBD2. CDR3 length equals 16 residues. The V and J ends lost 2 bases and 4 bases, in that order; junction bases with no gene match: 8. Germline V gene sequence: CDR1 SGHTA, CDR2 FQGNSA. The CDR3 sequence: CASSLFTAGGPYEQYF. CDR3 coding DNA: TGTGCCAGCAGCTTATTCACAGCGGGAGGGCCTTACGAGCAGTACTTC.

This clonotype has ten or more counts. This chain uses TRBV20-1 with TRBJ2-7, with 16 bases lining up with TRBD2. The germline V gene has CDR1 DFQATT and CDR2 SNEGSKA (reference sequence). The J segment lost 0 bases and the V segment lost 2 bases, leaving 7 bases of the junction unmatched. The CDR3 runs to 18 residues. Written as DNA, the CDR3 is TGCAGTGCTAGAAAAGGGGGACTAGCGGGGGGGAGCTCCTACGAGCAGTACTTC. It encodes CSARKGGLAGGSSYEQYF.

This clonotype occurred many times. The junction and the germline gene differ at one end; a read error may be behind it. V gene TRBV28 combines with J gene TRBJ1-5, with D unclear. The CDR3 has 15 residues. The germline CDR1 and CDR2 sequences are MDHEN and SYDVKM. This chain's CDR3 is CATSLLLNSNQPQHF. CDR3 DNA: TGTGCCACCAGTCTTTTACTCAATAGCAATCAGCCCCAGCATTTT.

This clonotype was observed a single time. A much larger clone differs by one base, so this may be a read error. The gene calls are TRBV7-2 and TRBJ2-1; D may be TRBD2 (6 bases). This CDR3 has 13 amino acids. Germline CDR1 SGHTA, CDR2 FQGNSA. The DNA of the CDR3 is TGTGCCAGCAGCTTAGCCGGCGGGAATGAGCAGCTCTTC. The encoded protein is CASSLAGGNEQLF. The whole variable domain, filled in from reference TRBV7-2 and TRBJ2-1, reads GAGVSQSPSNKVTEKGKDVELRCDPISGHTALYWYRQSLGQGLEFLIYFQGNSAPDKSGLPSDRFSAERTGGSVSTLTIQRTQQEDSAVYLCASSLAGGNEQLFGPGTRLTVL.

In regard to this clonotype: A single base separates this from a much larger clone, so it may be a read error. The V gene is TRBV5-1, the J gene TRBJ1-2, with D unclear. The germline V and J ends were trimmed by 1 base and 10 bases, with 11 bases remaining between them. Germline V gene data show CDR1 as SGHRS and CDR2 as YFSETQ. The CDR3 sequence is 12 residues long. CDR3 sequence (DNA): TGCGCCAGCAGCTTGAGTAGGGATGTCTACACCTTC. This encodes CASSLSRDVYTF.

This chain joins TRBV5-1 and TRBJ2-7, with D unclear. The CDR3 contains 16 residues. The germline V gene has CDR1 SGHRS and CDR2 YFSETQ. Between the trimmed V and J ends, which lost 4 bases and 0 bases, there was a span of 17 bases. The CDR3 loop is CASSPVWFATSYEQYF. The CDR3 nucleotides are TGCGCCAGCAGCCCCGTGTGGTTCGCGACCTCCTACGAGCAGTACTTC.

This clonotype was found many times. In this CDR3 the conserved last residue, phenylalanine or tryptophan, is missing, so a read error is likely. No DNA is shown, since the ends of the CDR3 on it are uncertain; the CDR3 is the one TCRdb lists. The chain joins TRBV6-1 to TRBJ2-4; the D call in the table, TRBD2, was not verified against the DNA. The CDR3 has 12 residues if both end residues are counted. Per the germline V gene, CDR1 is MNHNS and CDR2 is SASEGT. CDR3 protein: CASSEARQGRII.

In this sample, this clonotype turned up a few times. This sequence joins TRBV2 and TRBJ2-7, with D perhaps matching TRBD1 (5 bases). This CDR3 comprises 13 residues. CDR1 is SNHLY, CDR2 FYNNEI, per germline. V was pared by 6 bases and J by 3 bases, with 12 bases between. CDR3 coding DNA: TGTGCCAGCAGACAGGTCATGAACTACGAGCAGTACTTC. Translated: CASRQVMNYEQYF. The variable domain in full, completed from reference TRBV2 and TRBJ2-7, reads EPEVTQTPSHQVTQMGQEVILRCVPISNHLYFYWYRQILGQKVEFLVSFYNNEISEKSEIFDDQFSVERPDGSNFTLKIRSTKLEDSAMYFCASRQVMNYEQYFGPGTRLTVT.

This clonotype was detected ten times or more. V usage is TRBV3-1 and J usage is TRBJ2-7, with D perhaps assigned TRBD1 or TRBD2 (6 bases each). CDR1 is LGHDT, CDR2 YNNKEL, per germline (reference sequence). Trimming left V 4 bases short and J 7 bases short, with 17 bases between. The CDR3 is 14 amino acids. The CDR3 coding sequence is TGTGCCAGCAGCCGCCTCAGTCGGGGGCGGGAGCAGTACTTC. Protein sequence: CASSRLSRGREQYF.

Note on this clonotype: It may be a read error: a sequence one base away is much more abundant. Likely a read error: the CDR3 ends without its conserved phenylalanine or tryptophan. The rearrangement uses TRBV29-1 and TRBJ2-7, with D unclear. CDR1 is SQVTM, CDR2 ANQGSEA, per germline. Trimming took off 0 bases at V and 0 bases at J, with 3 bases between the two ends. This CDR3 contains 12 residues. The CDR3 region is CSVEDPSYEQYL. The CDR3 nucleotides read TGCAGCGTTGAAGATCCCTCCTACGAGCAGTACCTC.

This chain uses TRBV19 with TRBJ2-5; a weak D match, TRBD2 (6 bases). Trimming cost V 4 bases and J 9 bases, with 15 bases left between them. The CDR3 covers 13 residues. Germline V gene sequence: CDR1 LNHDA, CDR2 SQIVND (reference sequence). The DNA for the CDR3 is TGTGCCAGTAGTAGGGCGGGGTCGACCCCCCAGTACTTC. It encodes CASSRAGSTPQYF.

This clonotype was seen at least ten times. This chain joins TRBV27 and TRBJ2-6, with 13 bases fitting TRBD2. The CDR3 totals 21 residues. With 6 bases clipped from V and 3 bases from J, the junction kept 17 bases outside the gene matches. CDR1 is MNHEY, CDR2 SMNVEV, per germline (reference sequence). The CDR3: CASSTNTPGTSGKFGANVLTF. The CDR3 DNA is TGTGCCAGCAGCACCAATACACCAGGGACTAGCGGGAAGTTTGGGGCCAACGTCCTGACTTTC.